A single sample gave rise to the 29 T cell receptor beta chains below, sequenced in a study of blood T cell repertoires in COVID-19. This table comes from immunoSEQ multiplex PCR, and its TCRdb copy is limited to in-frame clones, with some not included. Altogether 200,000 to 250,000 clones are present, around nine tenths being singletons, with the ten largest covering around 2.9%. The source material was peripheral blood. The receptors here all came from a woman aged 55-69 years with acute or convalescent COVID-19.

The rearrangement joins TRBV28 to TRBJ2-3; D perhaps matches TRBD1 (6 bases). V lost 8 bases, J lost 4 bases, and 19 bases lay in between. CDR1 MDHEN and CDR2 SYDVKM come from the germline V gene. The CDR3 has 15 amino acids. This chain's CDR3 is CASQQGRPVADTQYF. CDR3 in DNA: TGTGCCAGCCAACAGGGCCGTCCAGTCGCAGATACGCAGTATTTT.

This rearrangement joins TRBV5-8 to TRBJ2-5, with D uncertain. CDR1 is SGHTS, CDR2 YDEGEE, per germline. The CDR3 is made up of 17 amino acids. The germline V and J ends were trimmed by 0 bases and 5 bases, with 20 bases remaining between them. Here the CDR3 DNA reads TGTGCCAGCAGCTTGGCCTTTGGTACAGCTCCTCGGGAGACCCAGTACTTC. Translation gives CASSLAFGTAPRETQYF.

V is TRBV3-1 (or the pseudogene TRBV3-2) and J is TRBJ2-5, with 10 bases fitting TRBD2. CDR1 and CDR2 from the germline V gene are LGHDT and YNNKEL (reference sequence). Trimming at V came to 1 base and at J to 5 bases, leaving 7 bases not matched to a gene. This CDR3 region has 16 residues. The CDR3: CASSQGQTSGTETQYF. The CDR3 nucleotides are TGTGCCAGCAGCCAAGGTCAAACTAGCGGGACCGAGACCCAGTACTTC.

The gene calls are TRBV5-4 and TRBJ1-5; D perhaps matches TRBD1 (6 bases). The germline V gene encodes CDR1 SGHNT and CDR2 YYREEE (reference sequence). This CDR3 is 15 amino acids long. The ends were cut back, 0 bases at V and 7 bases at J, with 14 bases in the middle. For the CDR3, the DNA is TGTGCCAGCAGCTTGGGCGGGAGGGGGGAACAGCCCCAGCATTTT. It specifies CASSLGGRGEQPQHF.

The chain has TRBV19 and TRBJ1-5, with a possible D match to TRBD1 (5 bases). The ends were cut back, 1 base at V and 0 bases at J, with 13 bases in the middle. Germline values: CDR1 LNHDA, CDR2 SQIVND (reference sequence). There are 17 residues in the CDR3. Written as DNA, the CDR3 is TGTGCCAGTAGTATAGGCAGGGACTTCTATAGCAATCAGCCCCAGCATTTT. It codes for CASSIGRDFYSNQPQHF.

The rearrangement uses TRBV6-6 and TRBJ2-3, with TRBD1 as a possible D gene (5 bases). The CDR3 is 14 amino acids. From germline, CDR1 is MNHNY and CDR2 SVGAGI (reference sequence). Trimming took off 0 bases at V and 2 bases at J, with 6 bases between the two ends. CDR3 in amino acids: CASSYSQATDTQYF. The CDR3 nucleotides read TGTGCCAGCAGTTACTCACAGGCCACAGATACGCAGTATTTT.

The chain carries TRBV19 and TRBJ2-7, with D uncertain. This CDR3 region has 14 residues. V was pared by 2 bases and J by 6 bases, with 14 bases between. Germline CDR1 and CDR2: LNHDA and SQIVND (reference sequence). The CDR3 nucleotides are TGTGCCAGTAGTATACTTGCCGGAGTCGGCGAGCAGTACTTC. Protein: CASSILAGVGEQYF.

This clone was detected only once. V is TRBV12-3 or TRBV12-4 and J is TRBJ2-3; D may be TRBD2 (6 bases). This CDR3 is 13 amino acids long. The V end lost 5 bases, the J end lost 7 bases, and 13 bases lay between the germline ends. The DNA for the CDR3 is TGTGCCAGCAGTCCGACTAGAAAATATACGCAGTATTTT. Protein product: CASSPTRKYTQYF.

This clone appeared a single time. The chain employs TRBV6-6 and TRBJ1-5; D unresolved. V was pared by 6 bases and J by 7 bases, with 13 bases between. CDR3 length: 13 amino acids. The germline V gene has CDR1 MNHNY and CDR2 SVGAGI (reference sequence). The CDR3 bases are TGTGCCAGCAGCCACCGGGGTAGCCAGCCCCAGCATTTT. It yields the protein CASSHRGSQPQHF.

The chain links TRBV12-3 or TRBV12-4 to TRBJ2-7; TRBD1 aligns across 7 bases. After removal of 6 bases from V and 2 bases from J, the junction contained 4 bases not matched to a gene. This CDR3 comprises 13 residues. The CDR3 sequence is CASSPGQAYEQYF. In DNA, the CDR3 is TGTGCCAGCAGCCCCGGACAGGCCTACGAGCAGTACTTC.

V usage is TRBV5-6 and J usage is TRBJ2-7; 10 positions agree with TRBD2. Germline-derived CDR1 and CDR2 are SGHDT and YYEEEE. CDR3 size: 15 residues. The ends lost 5 bases at V and 2 bases at J; junction bases unmatched: 7. The DNA for the CDR3 is TGTGCCAGCAGGCCAAGGACTAGCGGTCCCTACGAGCAGTACTTC. It yields the protein CASRPRTSGPYEQYF.

This clone was seen once. The chain has TRBV24-1 and TRBJ1-5; 8 nucleotides align to TRBD1. Germline V lookup: CDR1 KGHDR, CDR2 SFDVKD. V lost 5 bases to trimming and J lost 6 bases; unmatched junction nucleotides: 5. The CDR3 spans 14 residues. The CDR3 is CATSVTGGSQPQHF. CDR3 bases: TGTGCCACCAGTGTCACAGGGGGGTCTCAGCCCCAGCATTTT.

CDR3 residues: CASSIGLAEQETQYF. CDR3 sequence (DNA): TGTGCCAGTAGTATTGGACTAGCGGAACAAGAGACCCAGTACTTC. This chain joins TRBV19 and TRBJ2-5; 10 positions agree with TRBD2. This CDR3 is built from 15 residues. The V gene's germline CDR1 is LNHDA and CDR2 SQIVND (reference sequence). V shed 3 bases, J shed 2 bases, and the junction held 3 bases outside the gene matches.

The chain couples TRBV5-4 to TRBJ2-1, with 9 bases aligning to TRBD1. Germline CDR1 and CDR2: SGHNT and YYREEE (reference sequence). The V gene end was trimmed by 3 bases and the J gene end by 7 bases; junction bases not matched to a gene: 11. The CDR3 covers 16 residues. CDR3 bases: TGTGCCAGCAGCTCCAGGGACAGGGTAACTATGAATGAGCAGTTCTTC. Amino acid sequence: CASSSRDRVTMNEQFF.

The chain joins TRBV7-6 to TRBJ2-2; TRBD2 agrees at 10 bases. CDR3 length: 17 amino acids. CDR1 and CDR2 (germline): SGHVS, FNYEAQ. J gave up 6 bases and V 8 bases, and 15 bases lay outside the gene matches. CDR3 coding DNA: TGTGCCAGCGGCGAGGGTAGCGGGAGGTCCGCCGCCGGGGAGCTGTTTTTT. Translating it yields CASGEGSGRSAAGELFF.

This chain links TRBV4-3 with TRBJ1-5, with D tentatively TRBD1 (6 bases). Trimming removed 0 bases at V and 2 bases at J, with 17 bases between. Germline CDR1 reads LGHNA; CDR2 reads YSLEER. The CDR3 loop spans 18 amino acids. This CDR3 is CASSQDLLRGTGNQPQHF. The CDR3 coding sequence is TGCGCCAGCAGCCAAGATCTTTTGAGGGGGACGGGCAATCAGCCCCAGCATTTT.

This rearrangement joins TRBV6-6 to TRBJ1-1; perhaps TRBD1 as D (6 bases). CDR1 and CDR2 from the germline V gene are MNHNY and SVGAGI (reference sequence). V shed 10 bases and J shed 2 bases, with 11 bases lying between them. The CDR3 loop spans 12 amino acids. Here the CDR3 reads CATQGFNTEAFF. The CDR3 nucleotides read TGTGCCACGCAGGGGTTTAACACTGAAGCTTTCTTT.

The V and J genes are TRBV7-2 and TRBJ1-2; 7 bases line up with TRBD1. With 5 bases clipped from V and 4 bases from J, the junction kept 4 bases outside the gene matches. The CDR3 consists of 13 residues. Germline assignment: CDR1 SGHTA and CDR2 FQGNSA. This CDR3 reads CASSVRDSYGYTF. The DNA for the CDR3 is TGTGCCAGCAGCGTGAGGGACAGCTATGGCTACACCTTC.

Only a few counts were recorded for this clone. The V call is TRBV4-1, the J call TRBJ1-1; no reliable D call. Germline CDR1 and CDR2: MGHRA and YSYEKL. The CDR3 runs to 15 residues. V was shortened by 0 bases and J by 4 bases, with 12 bases between the two germline ends. CDR3 sequence (DNA): TGCGCCAGCAGCCAAGAAGATATACGGGGCACTGAAGCTTTCTTT. It codes for CASSQEDIRGTEAFF.

The sample holds one count of this clone. The CDR3 DNA reads TGCGCCAGCAGCTTGTCGGGAGTAGGGACAGATACGCAGTATTTT. The encoded protein is CASSLSGVGTDTQYF. This sequence joins TRBV5-1 and TRBJ2-3; the D gene is possibly TRBD2 (6 bases). The CDR3 has 15 residues. The ends were cut back, 1 base at V and 3 bases at J, with 12 bases in the middle. Germline V gene data show CDR1 as SGHRS and CDR2 as YFSETQ.

This clone was picked up a small number of times. V is TRBV2 and J is TRBJ1-6, with D possibly being TRBD1 (6 bases). The CDR3 length is 15 residues. Deletions cut 6 bases from V and 6 bases from J, with 15 bases between. In germline, CDR1 is SNHLY, CDR2 FYNNEI. CDR3 nucleotides: TGTGCCAGCAGCCAAGACAGGCGAGTTAATTCACCCCTCCACTTT. Translation gives CASSQDRRVNSPLHF.

The chain carries TRBV21-1 and TRBJ1-4; the table's D call of TRBD1 was not tested on the DNA. TRBV21-1 is deemed a pseudogene. The CDR3 spans 15 residues. The CDR3 sequence is CASSNCGTGYEKLFF. The DNA for the CDR3 is TGTGCCAGCAGCAATTGTGGGACAGGATATGAAAAACTGTTTTTT.

V and J are TRBV4-1 and TRBJ2-7; 7 positions agree with TRBD1. This CDR3 is 14 amino acids long. The germline gives CDR1 MGHRA, CDR2 YSYEKL. Trimming cost V 1 base and J 2 bases; bases outside gene matches: 2. CDR3 amino acids: CASSQGDRAYEQYF. The CDR3 DNA follows: TGCGCCAGCAGCCAAGGGGACAGAGCCTACGAGCAGTACTTC.

CDR3 region: CASIEGATEAFF. The CDR3 DNA follows: TGTGCCAGCATTGAGGGGGCTACTGAAGCTTTCTTT. The gene calls are TRBV6-4 and TRBJ1-1, with 7 positions matching TRBD1. The germline CDR1 and CDR2 sequences are MRHNA and SNTAGT. V gave up 7 bases and J gave up 5 bases; unmatched junction bases: 4. The CDR3 is 12 residues long.

There are a few counts of this clone. The V gene is TRBV14, the J gene TRBJ2-2; possibly TRBD1 for D (6 bases). The CDR3 runs to 15 residues. V gave up 8 bases and J gave up 6 bases, with 19 bases separating them. The germline V gene has CDR1 SGHDN and CDR2 FVKESK. DNA of the CDR3: TGTGCCAGCTCACCAATGGGCAGGGGCGCCGGGGAGCTGTTTTTT. Its translation is CASSPMGRGAGELFF.

This clone turned up a few times. V usage is TRBV24-1 and J usage is TRBJ1-5; D ambiguous. Germline V lookup: CDR1 KGHDR, CDR2 SFDVKD. V was shortened by 7 bases and J by 1 base, with 19 bases between the two germline ends. The CDR3 is made up of 17 amino acids. The CDR3 nucleotides read TGTGCCACCAGCTCCGAGGGCAGTTTGGAAAGCAATCAGCCCCAGCATTTT. This translates into CATSSEGSLESNQPQHF.

This clone was counted a single time. The chain employs TRBV7-2 and TRBJ1-5; 8 nucleotides agree with TRBD1. The junction had 8 bases not matched to a gene; V was cut back by 5 bases and J by 5 bases. The CDR3 totals 15 residues. The V gene's germline CDR1 is SGHTA and CDR2 FQGNSA. Here the CDR3 reads CASSISTGAYQPQHF. The CDR3 DNA sequence: TGTGCCAGCAGCATATCGACAGGGGCATATCAGCCCCAGCATTTT.

This rearrangement joins TRBV27 to TRBJ1-1, with D hard to call. There are 14 residues in the CDR3. The germline gives CDR1 MNHEY, CDR2 SMNVEV (reference sequence). Trimming removed 2 bases at V and 4 bases at J, with 11 bases between. The CDR3 is CASSLKGAGTEAFF. The CDR3 DNA reads TGTGCCAGCAGTTTAAAAGGCGCGGGCACTGAAGCTTTCTTT.

This clone was seen a few times. The chain employs TRBV11-2 and TRBJ2-7, with a tentative D call TRBD1 (6 bases). The V gene lost 3 bases and the J gene lost 4 bases, with 13 bases spanning the gap. The CDR3 spans 14 residues. From germline, CDR1 is SGHAT and CDR2 FQNNGV. CDR3 loop: CASSLRPGQYEQYF. The CDR3 bases are TGTGCCAGCAGCTTGAGGCCAGGACAGTACGAGCAGTACTTC.